These 19 T cell receptor beta chains came from one sample sequenced in a study of CD8 T cells in Susac syndrome. About 0.5 to 1 ug RNA was reverse transcribed with random hexamers. TCRdb re-derived calls from the immunoSEQ multiplex PCR reads in MiXCR, one entry per CDR3 protein. This table has about 150,000 distinct CDR3 sequences, about 94% appearing once. Source material: CD8+ T cells from PBMCs. The receptors were sampled from a human donor with multiple sclerosis.

This sequence joins TRBV6-2 or TRBV6-3 and TRBJ2-5; a possible D gene is TRBD2 (6 bases). The germline V gene encodes CDR1 MNHEY and CDR2 SVGEGT. The V end lost 2 bases, the J end lost 1 base, and 14 bases lay between the germline ends. The CDR3 has 16 amino acids. CDR3 protein: CASSYSTSWGQETQYF. CDR3 nucleotides: TGTGCCAGCAGTTACAGTACTAGCTGGGGCCAAGAGACCCAGTACTTC.

The rearrangement joins TRBV7-9 to TRBJ2-1; 7 bases fit TRBD2. V shed 3 bases, J shed 5 bases, and the junction held 13 bases outside the gene matches. From germline, CDR1 is SEHNR and CDR2 FQNEAQ (reference sequence). The CDR3 is 17 residues long. Here the CDR3 reads CASSFEWRLADDNEQFF. The CDR3 nucleotides are TGTGCCAGCAGCTTCGAGTGGCGGCTAGCGGATGACAATGAGCAGTTCTTC.

The rearrangement joins TRBV7-9 to TRBJ2-2; maybe TRBD2 (5 bases). The CDR3 has 13 residues. V dropped 8 bases and J dropped 1 base, with 8 bases sitting between them. CDR1 and CDR2 from the germline V gene are SEHNR and FQNEAQ (reference sequence). CDR3 bases: TGTGCCAGCGATCGGGGGAACACCGGGGAGCTGTTTTTT. Translated, it gives CASDRGNTGELFF. Full variable domain (rest looked up from reference TRBV7-9 and TRBJ2-2): DTGVSQNPRHKITKRGQNVTFRCDPISEHNRLYWYRQTLGQGPEFLTYFQNEAQLEKSRLLSDRFSAERPKGSFSTLEIQRTEQGDSAMYLCASDRGNTGELFFGEGSRLTVL.

V usage is TRBV4-3 and J usage is TRBJ2-2; maybe TRBD1 (6 bases). Germline V gives CDR1 LGHNA, CDR2 YSLEER. The length of the CDR3 is 15 residues. V gave up 1 base and J gave up 9 bases, with 15 bases separating them. This CDR3 reads CASSQVLNRVWELFF. The DNA for the CDR3 is TGCGCCAGCAGCCAAGTCCTCAACAGGGTCTGGGAGCTGTTTTTT.

This sequence joins TRBV12-5 and TRBJ2-7; D gene uncertain. V gave up 4 bases and J gave up 6 bases, with 10 bases separating them. Germline V gives CDR1 LGHNT, CDR2 FRNRAP. The length of the CDR3 is 12 residues. The CDR3 DNA sequence: TGTGCTAGTGGTTCCACCGGGTCCGAGCAGTACTTC. Translated: CASGSTGSEQYF.

The chain couples TRBV7-8 to TRBJ1-5, with 8 bases that match TRBD1. V shed 4 bases and J 5 bases; nucleotides not matched to a gene: 10. The CDR3 runs to 16 residues. Looked up from germline, CDR1 is SGHVS and CDR2 is FQNEAQ. CDR3 region: CASSYGTGATDQPQHF. The DNA of the CDR3 is TGTGCCAGCAGCTACGGGACAGGAGCAACTGATCAGCCCCAGCATTTT.

V usage is TRBV7-9 and J usage is TRBJ1-6; 8 positions agree with TRBD1. The CDR3 has 16 residues. CDR1 is SEHNR and CDR2 is FQNEAQ in the germline V gene (reference sequence). The trim removed 5 bases at V and 14 bases at J, leaving 17 bases unmatched. CDR3 residues: CASSPPTGVQYSSLHF. The DNA of the CDR3 is TGTGCCAGCAGCCCACCGACAGGGGTCCAGTATTCGTCCCTCCACTTT.

The chain couples TRBV27 to TRBJ2-2; D may correspond to TRBD1 or TRBD2 (6 bases each). The CDR3 spans 13 residues. V was pared by 10 bases and J by 5 bases, with 14 bases between. In germline, CDR1 is MNHEY, CDR2 SMNVEV (reference sequence). The CDR3 coding sequence is TGTGCCACCTGTCGGGGGCAGACCGGGGAGCTGTTTTTT. Protein: CATCRGQTGELFF.

The chain combines TRBV12-3 or TRBV12-4 with TRBJ1-1, with a tentative D call TRBD1 (5 bases). The CDR3 runs to 11 residues. V gave up 4 bases and J gave up 8 bases, with 8 bases separating them. In DNA form, the CDR3 reads TGTGCCAGCAGTTGGGGCCCGGAAGCTTTCTTT. Its protein is CASSWGPEAFF.

This chain uses TRBV4-2 with TRBJ2-1; TRBD2 matches at 9 bases. The CDR3 has 18 residues. With 0 bases clipped from V and 4 bases from J, the junction kept 10 bases outside the gene matches. The germline gives CDR1 LGHNA, CDR2 YNFKEQ. The CDR3 loop is CASSQEGGGAEGYNEQFF. The CDR3 bases are TGTGCCAGCAGCCAAGAGGGCGGGGGGGCAGAAGGATACAATGAGCAGTTCTTC.

The chain employs TRBV5-6 and TRBJ2-3, with no clear D. The V gene's germline CDR1 is SGHDT and CDR2 YYEEEE. This CDR3 is 12 amino acids long. The V end was cut by 0 bases, the J end by 9 bases, with 8 bases between. In nucleotides, the CDR3 is TGTGCCAGCAGCTTGGGGCAGTCAACGCAGTATTTT. Translated: CASSLGQSTQYF.

The rearrangement joins TRBV20-1 to TRBJ2-3, with 10 bases aligning to TRBD2. Germline V lookup: CDR1 DFQATT, CDR2 SNEGSKA (reference sequence). The CDR3 totals 16 residues. V shed 0 bases and J 2 bases; nucleotides not matched to a gene: 5. The CDR3 loop is CSARELAGEDTDTQYF. As DNA, the CDR3 is TGCAGTGCTAGAGAGCTAGCGGGGGAAGACACAGATACGCAGTATTTT.

This clonotype was recorded once. V and J are TRBV30 and TRBJ1-1; D not resolved. Germline V gives CDR1 GTSNPN, CDR2 SVGIG (reference sequence). This CDR3 is 13 amino acids long. V was clipped by 1 base and J by 7 bases, with 13 bases between them. The DNA of the CDR3 is TGTGCCTGGAGTGATTTGTGGGATCGTGAAGCTTTCTTT. As protein: CAWSDLWDREAFF.

The V call is TRBV30, the J call TRBJ1-1; D uncertain. With 3 bases removed from V and 5 bases from J, the gap between germline ends came to 7 bases. The CDR3 contains 11 residues. Germline-derived CDR1 and CDR2 are GTSNPN and SVGIG (reference sequence). The CDR3 protein is CAWSSRTEAFF. The DNA of the CDR3 is TGTGCCTGGAGCTCGCGAACTGAAGCTTTCTTT.

V usage is TRBV20-1 and J usage is TRBJ1-5; 8 positions agree with TRBD1. The germline gives CDR1 DFQATT, CDR2 SNEGSKA (reference sequence). This CDR3 is built from 16 residues. V lost 0 bases, J lost 1 base, and 5 bases stayed unmatched. The CDR3 is CSARDRTGWSNQPQHF. In nucleotides, the CDR3 is TGCAGTGCTAGAGACCGGACAGGGTGGAGCAATCAGCCCCAGCATTTT.

The chain is built from TRBV6-2 or TRBV6-3 and TRBJ1-6, with TRBD1 identical over 10 bases. The V segment lost 6 bases and the J segment 6 bases; nucleotides outside the gene matches: 5. The CDR3 has 15 amino acids. Germline V gene lookup returns CDR1 MNHEY and CDR2 SVGEGT. In nucleotides, the CDR3 is TGTGCCAGCAGGGACAGGGGGACATCTAATTCACCCCTCCACTTT. Translated: CASRDRGTSNSPLHF.

Points on this clonotype: An end of the junction differs from the germline gene, which may be a read error. This sequence joins TRBV7-7 and TRBJ2-5, with 9 positions matching TRBD1. CDR1 and CDR2 from the germline V gene are SSHAT and FNYEAQ (reference sequence). This CDR3 has 15 amino acids. CDR3 loop: CASSLGTGSQETQYF. In DNA, the CDR3 is TGTGCTAGCAGCTTAGGGACAGGGAGCCAAGAGACCCAGTACTTC. Together with reference TRBV7-7 and TRBJ2-5, the CDR3 gives the full variable domain: GAGVSQSPRYKVTKRGQDVTLRCDPISSHATLYWYQQALGQGPEFLTYFNYEAQPDKSGLPSDRFSAERPEGSISTLTIQRTEQRDSAMYRCASSLGTGSQETQYFGPGTRLLVL.

The chain uses TRBV12-5 and TRBJ2-5; 13 bases agree with TRBD2. Germline lookup yields CDR1 LGHNT and CDR2 FRNRAP. CDR3 size: 18 residues. The V and J ends lost 3 bases and 2 bases, in that order; junction bases with no gene match: 9. The CDR3 reads CASGFRTSGGDGQETQYF. The CDR3 DNA follows: TGTGCTAGTGGTTTTAGGACTAGCGGGGGCGACGGGCAAGAGACCCAGTACTTC.

This chain links TRBV7-2 with TRBJ2-7; perhaps TRBD1 as D (5 bases). CDR3 size: 15 residues. Germline values: CDR1 SGHTA, CDR2 FQGNSA. V lost 1 base and J 2 bases, leaving 12 bases between the germline ends. The CDR3 spells CASSLVRVVPYEQYF. In DNA, the CDR3 is TGTGCCAGCAGCTTAGTCAGGGTGGTTCCCTACGAGCAGTACTTC.